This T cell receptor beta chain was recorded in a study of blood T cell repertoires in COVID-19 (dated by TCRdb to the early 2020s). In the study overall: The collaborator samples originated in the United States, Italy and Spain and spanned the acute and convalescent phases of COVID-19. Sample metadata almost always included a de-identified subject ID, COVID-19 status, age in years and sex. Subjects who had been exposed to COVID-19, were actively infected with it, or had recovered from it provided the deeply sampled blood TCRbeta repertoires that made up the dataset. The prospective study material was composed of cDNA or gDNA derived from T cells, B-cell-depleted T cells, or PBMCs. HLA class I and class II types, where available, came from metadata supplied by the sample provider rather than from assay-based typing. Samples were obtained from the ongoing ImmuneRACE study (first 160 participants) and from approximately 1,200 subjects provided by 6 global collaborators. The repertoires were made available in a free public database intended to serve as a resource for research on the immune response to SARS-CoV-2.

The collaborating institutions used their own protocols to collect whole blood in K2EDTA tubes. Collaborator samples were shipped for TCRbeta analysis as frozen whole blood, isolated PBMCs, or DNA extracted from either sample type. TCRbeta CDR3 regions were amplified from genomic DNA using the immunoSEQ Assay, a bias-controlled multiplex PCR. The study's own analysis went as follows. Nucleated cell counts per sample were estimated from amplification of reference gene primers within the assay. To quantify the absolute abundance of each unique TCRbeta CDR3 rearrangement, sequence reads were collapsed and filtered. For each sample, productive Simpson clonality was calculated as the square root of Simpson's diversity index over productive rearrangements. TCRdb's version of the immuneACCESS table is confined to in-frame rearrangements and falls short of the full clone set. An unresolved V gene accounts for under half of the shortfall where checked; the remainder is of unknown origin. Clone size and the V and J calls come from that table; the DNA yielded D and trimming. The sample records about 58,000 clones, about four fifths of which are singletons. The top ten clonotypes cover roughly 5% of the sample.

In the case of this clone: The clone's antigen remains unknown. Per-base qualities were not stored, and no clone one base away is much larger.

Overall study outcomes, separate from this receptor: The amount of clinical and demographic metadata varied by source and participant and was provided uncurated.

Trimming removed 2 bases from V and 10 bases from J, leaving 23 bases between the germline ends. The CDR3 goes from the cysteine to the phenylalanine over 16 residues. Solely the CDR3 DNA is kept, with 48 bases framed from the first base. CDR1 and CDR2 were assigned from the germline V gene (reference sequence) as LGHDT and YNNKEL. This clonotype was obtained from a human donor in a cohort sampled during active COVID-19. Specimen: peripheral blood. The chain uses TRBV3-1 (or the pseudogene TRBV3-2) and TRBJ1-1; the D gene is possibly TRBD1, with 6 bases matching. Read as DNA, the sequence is TGTGCCAGCAGCCAAATGTTGACAGGCGCGAGAAGGGGAGCTTTCTTT. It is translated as CASSQMLTGARRGAFF.